Shown below are 27 T cell receptor beta chains from a single sample sequenced in a study of blood T cell repertoires in COVID-19. Assay: immunoSEQ multiplex PCR; the TCRdb copy retains only in-frame clones and omits some. The sample comprises approximately 90,000 clones, roughly 82% of which are singletons, and around 25% rests with the top ten. Sequenced: peripheral blood. All receptors derive from a man between 60 and 70 years old with acute or convalescent COVID-19.

The gene calls are TRBV10-3 and TRBJ2-5; 7 nucleotides match TRBD1. Germline V gene data show CDR1 as ENHRY and CDR2 as SYGVKD. CDR3 length: 15 amino acids. Unmatched junction bases numbered 10, after V lost 8 bases and J lost 1 base. CDR3 region: CAIQRGGGFQETQYF. The CDR3 bases are TGTGCCATCCAGCGAGGGGGCGGCTTCCAAGAGACCCAGTACTTC.

The chain combines TRBV7-9 with TRBJ1-2; no clear D. Germline-derived CDR1 and CDR2 are SEHNR and FQNEAQ (reference sequence). This CDR3 has 14 residues. Deletions cut 3 bases from V and 4 bases from J, with 12 bases between. The CDR3 reads CASSLFTVLYGYTF. The CDR3 DNA follows: TGTGCCAGCAGCTTGTTCACGGTCCTCTATGGCTACACCTTC.

The gene calls are TRBV6-1 and TRBJ1-5; D might be TRBD1 (5 bases). Germline V gene data show CDR1 as MNHNS and CDR2 as SASEGT. Between the trimmed V and J ends, which lost 0 bases and 0 bases, there was a span of 9 bases. CDR3 length equals 16 residues. CDR3 DNA sequence: TGTGCCAGCAGTGAAGCGCCCAGGGTTAGCAATCAGCCCCAGCATTTT. Its protein is CASSEAPRVSNQPQHF.

This clone was seen more than once but under ten times. The genes are TRBV27 and TRBJ2-3; 7 positions match TRBD2. Germline CDR1 reads MNHEY; CDR2 reads SMNVEV (reference sequence). Unmatched junction bases numbered 18, after V lost 5 bases and J lost 1 base. The CDR3 is 19 residues long. CDR3 amino acids: CASSASGTIALSGTDTQYF. The CDR3 DNA follows: TGTGCCAGCAGTGCGTCCGGGACTATCGCCCTGAGTGGCACAGATACGCAGTATTTT.

This rearrangement joins TRBV9 to TRBJ2-1; 7 bases line up with TRBD2. This CDR3 contains 14 residues. CDR1 SGDLS and CDR2 YYNGEE come from the germline V gene. V dropped 7 bases and J dropped 6; count of bases not matched to a gene: 10. The CDR3 loop reads CASGRAEGLNEQFF. As DNA, the CDR3 is TGTGCCAGCGGGAGGGCTGAGGGGCTCAATGAGCAGTTCTTC.

The rearrangement uses TRBV9 and TRBJ2-2, with TRBD1 matching 10 bases. This CDR3 contains 15 residues. The V gene's germline CDR1 is SGDLS and CDR2 YYNGEE. Trimming at V came to 4 bases and at J to 6 bases, leaving 6 bases not matched to a gene. The CDR3 DNA reads as TGTGCCAGCAGCTTTGGGACAGGGGCGGCCGGGGAGCTGTTTTTT. Encoded protein: CASSFGTGAAGELFF.

The chain combines TRBV19 with TRBJ1-5; D not certain. In germline, CDR1 is LNHDA, CDR2 SQIVND (reference sequence). V was cut by 7 bases and J by 0 bases, with 10 bases left in between. The CDR3 covers 14 residues. The CDR3 DNA follows: TGTGCCAGTACCCCGACTCATAGCAATCAGCCCCAGCATTTT. Translated, it gives CASTPTHSNQPQHF. Together with reference TRBV19 and TRBJ1-5, the CDR3 gives the full variable domain: DGGITQSPKYLFRKEGQNVTLSCEQNLNHDAMYWYRQDPGQGLRLIYYSQIVNDFQKGDIAEGYSVSREKKESFPLTVTSAQKNPTAFYLCASTPTHSNQPQHFGDGTRLSIL.

V and J are TRBV19 and TRBJ1-3, with 7 bases matching TRBD1. This CDR3 spans 14 amino acids. V dropped 6 bases and J dropped 1; count of bases not matched to a gene: 3. Germline values: CDR1 LNHDA, CDR2 SQIVND (reference sequence). CDR3 sequence reads: CASRPGQSGNTIYF. The CDR3 region has the DNA TGTGCCAGTAGGCCGGGACAGTCTGGAAACACCATATATTTT.

The J gene is TRBJ2-7, the V gene TRBV30, with D unclear. From germline, CDR1 is GTSNPN and CDR2 SVGIG (reference sequence). The CDR3 covers 11 residues. The V gene lost 5 bases and the J gene lost 6 bases, with 11 bases spanning the gap. The CDR3 loop is CAWAHFSEQYF. In nucleotides, the CDR3 is TGTGCCTGGGCCCACTTTTCCGAGCAGTACTTC.

This clone has a single count. The CDR3 here is CASSEGQGNGGAEAFF. The CDR3 nucleotides read TGTGCCAGCAGTGAAGGACAGGGGAATGGTGGGGCTGAAGCTTTCTTT. The gene calls are TRBV25-1 and TRBJ1-1; TRBD1 aligns across 9 bases. J was trimmed by 6 bases and V by 2 bases; bases with no gene match: 10. From germline, CDR1 is MGHDK and CDR2 SYGVNS. CDR3 length equals 16 residues.

The chain recombines TRBV6-2 or TRBV6-3 with TRBJ1-6; no clear D gene. The CDR3 sequence is 19 residues long. CDR1 is MNHEY, CDR2 SVGEGT, per germline. Between the trimmed V and J ends, which lost 2 bases and 0 bases, there was a span of 17 bases. CDR3 sequence reads: CASSYGWKSGDSYNSPLHF. The DNA of the CDR3 is TGTGCCAGCAGTTACGGGTGGAAGAGCGGAGACTCCTATAATTCACCCCTCCACTTT.

This rearrangement joins TRBV5-1 to TRBJ2-3, with TRBD2 matching over 14 bases. V dropped 4 bases and J dropped 5; count of bases not matched to a gene: 6. This CDR3 has 16 amino acids. Per the germline V gene, CDR1 is SGHRS and CDR2 is YFSETQ. The chain's CDR3 is CASSTRTSGGKDTQYF. DNA of the CDR3: TGCGCCAGCAGCACCCGGACTAGCGGGGGGAAAGATACGCAGTATTTT.

The chain is built from TRBV6-1 and TRBJ1-2, with 9 bases that match TRBD1. The V and J ends lost 6 bases and 5 bases, in that order; junction bases with no gene match: 7. CDR1 MNHNS and CDR2 SASEGT come from the germline V gene. The CDR3 consists of 14 residues. The CDR3 DNA reads TGTGCCAGCAGCCGTCGACAGGGGGGGTATGGCTACACCTTC. The encoded protein is CASSRRQGGYGYTF.

The genes are TRBV7-2 and TRBJ2-7; 9 bases are a match to TRBD2. Germline CDR1 reads SGHTA; CDR2 reads FQGNSA. The V and J ends lost 1 base and 0 bases, in that order; junction bases with no gene match: 1. The CDR3 loop spans 15 amino acids. The CDR3 region is CASSLGGGASYEQYF. CDR3 coding DNA: TGTGCCAGCAGCTTAGGCGGGGGGGCCTCCTACGAGCAGTACTTC.

The sample holds a few counts of this clone. The chain employs TRBV13 and TRBJ1-5; D is uncertain. Trimming left V 0 bases short and J 5 bases short, with 5 bases between. The length of the CDR3 is 13 residues. Germline values: CDR1 PRHDT, CDR2 FYEKMQ (reference sequence). CDR3 sequence reads: CASSLGQYQPQHF. Written as DNA, the CDR3 is TGTGCCAGCAGCTTAGGACAGTATCAGCCCCAGCATTTT.

The chain joins TRBV6-1 to TRBJ2-7; D might be TRBD1 (7 bases). Germline V gives CDR1 MNHNS, CDR2 SASEGT. V lost 3 bases and J lost 3, with 9 bases in between. The CDR3 is 13 amino acids. The chain's CDR3 is CASSDQGGYEQYF. In DNA form, the CDR3 reads TGTGCCAGCAGTGATCAGGGGGGCTACGAGCAGTACTTC.

This chain joins TRBV6-6 and TRBJ2-7, with 7 bases lining up with TRBD2. Germline assignment: CDR1 MNHNY and CDR2 SVGAGI (reference sequence). CDR3 size: 14 residues. With 4 bases clipped from V and 3 bases from J, the junction kept 6 bases outside the gene matches. CDR3 loop: CASSSGGSLYEQYF. The CDR3 DNA reads TGTGCCAGCAGTTCGGGCGGGAGCCTCTACGAGCAGTACTTC.

The chain combines TRBV7-2 with TRBJ2-5, with 8 bases identical to TRBD2. From germline, CDR1 is SGHTA and CDR2 FQGNSA. With V trimmed by 5 bases and J by 0 bases, 8 bases remained unmatched. The CDR3 loop spans 16 amino acids. DNA of the CDR3: TGTGCCAGCAGCCCGGGGGGGCTCGCTCACCAAGAGACCCAGTACTTC. Translation gives CASSPGGLAHQETQYF.

The chain joins TRBV12-5 to TRBJ2-1; TRBD2 agrees at 14 bases. The CDR3 spans 15 residues. V was pared by 6 bases and J by 8 bases, with 6 bases of the junction left unmatched. The V gene's germline CDR1 is LGHNT and CDR2 FRNRAP. The DNA for the CDR3 is TGTGCTAGTGGCCGGGGACTAGCGGGGGTAGATGAGCAGTTCTTC. It yields the protein CASGRGLAGVDEQFF.

This clone occurred once. This chain connects TRBV4-2 to TRBJ2-1; D might be TRBD2 (6 bases). Germline V gene data show CDR1 as LGHNA and CDR2 as YNFKEQ. V was pared by 1 base and J by 6 bases, with 16 bases between. The CDR3 runs to 16 residues. The CDR3 spells CASSQVVGTSGNEQFF. CDR3 nucleotide sequence: TGTGCCAGCAGCCAAGTTGTAGGGACTTCGGGCAATGAGCAGTTCTTC.

The chain has TRBV14 and TRBJ2-3; D is unclear. This CDR3 has 15 amino acids. V dropped 0 bases and J dropped 0 bases, with 7 bases sitting between them. Germline CDR1 is SGHDN and CDR2 is FVKESK. The CDR3 DNA is TGTGCCAGCAGCCAAGATGGAGCTAGCACAGATACGCAGTATTTT. This encodes CASSQDGASTDTQYF.

The chain couples TRBV20-1 to TRBJ1-2; TRBD1 might be the D (5 bases). Germline values: CDR1 DFQATT, CDR2 SNEGSKA (reference sequence). Trimming removed 6 bases at V and 3 bases at J, with 8 bases between. The CDR3 totals 11 residues. The CDR3 nucleotides read TGCAGTGCCGAGACAGACTATGGCTACACCTTC. The encoded protein is CSAETDYGYTF.

The CDR3 loop is CASSISGTGYGYTF. CDR3 sequence (DNA): TGTGCCAGCAGCATATCCGGGACAGGATATGGCTACACCTTC. The J gene is TRBJ1-2, the V gene TRBV7-9, with TRBD1 matching over 8 bases. Germline V gene sequence: CDR1 SEHNR, CDR2 FQNEAQ (reference sequence). The CDR3 has 14 amino acids. The junction had 7 bases not matched to a gene; V was cut back by 5 bases and J by 5 bases.

CDR3 DNA: TGTGCCAGCAGGCCGGGGGGGCAAACCGGGAATGAGCAGTTCTTC. Encoded protein: CASRPGGQTGNEQFF. The V call is TRBV2, the J call TRBJ2-1; 8 bases agree with TRBD2. Germline lookup yields CDR1 SNHLY and CDR2 FYNNEI. This CDR3 is 15 amino acids long. After removal of 6 bases from V and 7 bases from J, the junction contained 11 bases not matched to a gene. Combining the CDR3 with reference TRBV2 and TRBJ2-1 gives the whole variable domain EPEVTQTPSHQVTQMGQEVILRCVPISNHLYFYWYRQILGQKVEFLVSFYNNEISEKSEIFDDQFSVERPDGSNFTLKIRSTKLEDSAMYFCASRPGGQTGNEQFFGPGTRLTVL.

V usage is TRBV4-2 and J usage is TRBJ1-1; tentatively, D is TRBD1 (6 bases). V lost 0 bases and J 0 bases, leaving 17 bases between the germline ends. The germline V gene has CDR1 LGHNA and CDR2 YNFKEQ. The CDR3 has 18 residues. Here the CDR3 reads CASSQEGGRDYMNTEAFF. In nucleotides, the CDR3 is TGTGCCAGCAGCCAAGAGGGGGGCAGGGACTACATGAACACTGAAGCTTTCTTT.

The chain joins TRBV6-6 to TRBJ1-2, with 7 bases lining up with TRBD1. Germline V gene data show CDR1 as MNHNY and CDR2 as SVGAGI (reference sequence). The CDR3 totals 14 residues. V was clipped by 2 bases and J by 3 bases; unmatched bases: 3. CDR3 residues: CASSYPQGDYGYTF. CDR3 DNA sequence: TGTGCCAGCAGTTACCCCCAGGGGGACTATGGCTACACCTTC.

The chain has TRBV5-1 and TRBJ2-3; D may be TRBD1 (6 bases). CDR1 is SGHRS, CDR2 YFSETQ, per germline. Trimming removed 5 bases from V and 2 bases from J, with 9 bases in between. The CDR3 has 13 residues. CDR3 coding DNA: TGCGCCAGCAGAAGGGGGACCACAGATACGCAGTATTTT. It translates to CASRRGTTDTQYF.